This TCR beta chain is drawn from a study of blood T cell repertoires in COVID-19. Study overall: Material from acute and convalescent COVID-19 was sourced from the United States, Italy and Spain. PBMCs, B-cell-depleted T cells, or T cells were the source of the cDNA or gDNA that made up the material.

The CDR3 is 16 residues long. Per the original data handling: Reference gene primer amplification gave nucleated cell count estimates. Data came from immunoSEQ multiplex PCR; TCRdb stores just in-frame clones and leaves some out. From that table come the V and J calls and clone size; the DNA was used to work out D and trimming. The sample includes about 190,000 clones, about 81% seen only once; the top ten take 10% to 15%. This clone was seen a single time. Patients in Seattle were enrolled during active infection, then followed longitudinally. The chain links TRBV21-1 to TRBJ2-1; TRBD2 is the table's D call and was not checked against the DNA. TRBV21-1 is described as a pseudogene. The specimen was peripheral blood. The receptor was isolated from a woman of 80 years or more with COVID-19, enrolled during active disease. CDR3 amino acids: CASSKEEQREDNEQFF. In DNA, the CDR3 is TGTGCCAGCAGCAAAGAAGAGCAGCGGGAGGACAATGAGCAGTTCTTC.